The T cell receptor beta chain under discussion was sequenced for a study of T cells in Graves' hyperthyroidism and ophthalmopathy. Germline assignment: CDR1 SEHNR and CDR2 FQNEAQ (reference sequence). Germline trimming cut 5 bases from V and 3 bases from J; bases unmatched to any gene: 8. The CDR3 is 15 residues long. In this sample, this clonotype turned up many times. RNA transcripts provided the source from which TCR beta CDR3 regions were amplified. HTBI primers were used for first-round RT-PCR of the TCR CDR3. MiXCR was run by TCRdb on the multiplex PCR reads, yielding one entry per CDR3 protein. Of 650,000 to 700,000 distinct CDR3 sequences in the sample, 15% to 20% were seen once.

The V gene is TRBV7-9, the J gene TRBJ2-7, with 9 positions matching TRBD1. This receptor was taken from a man between 45 and 60 years old with Graves' hyperthyroidism. Sequencing was performed on blood. The CDR3 DNA follows: TGTGCCAGCAGCGAGGGACAGGGAGAAGACTACGAGCAGTACTTC. This translates into CASSEGQGEDYEQYF. The full variable domain, its missing parts supplied by reference TRBV7-9 and TRBJ2-7, is DTGVSQNPRHKITKRGQNVTFRCDPISEHNRLYWYRQTLGQGPEFLTYFQNEAQLEKSRLLSDRFSAERPKGSFSTLEIQRTEQGDSAMYLCASSEGQGEDYEQYFGPGTRLTVT.